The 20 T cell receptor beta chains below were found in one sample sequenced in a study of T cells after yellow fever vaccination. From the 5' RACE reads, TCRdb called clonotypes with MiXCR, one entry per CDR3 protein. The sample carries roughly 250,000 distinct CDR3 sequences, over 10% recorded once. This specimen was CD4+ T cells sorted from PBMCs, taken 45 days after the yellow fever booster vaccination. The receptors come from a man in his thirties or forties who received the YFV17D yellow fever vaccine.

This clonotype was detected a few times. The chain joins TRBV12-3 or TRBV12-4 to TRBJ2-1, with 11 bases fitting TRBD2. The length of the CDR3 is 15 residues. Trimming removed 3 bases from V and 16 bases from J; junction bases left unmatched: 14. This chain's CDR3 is CASSFTSGSGNERFF. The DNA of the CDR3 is TGTGCCAGCAGTTTTACTAGCGGGAGCGGTAATGAGCGTTTCTTC.

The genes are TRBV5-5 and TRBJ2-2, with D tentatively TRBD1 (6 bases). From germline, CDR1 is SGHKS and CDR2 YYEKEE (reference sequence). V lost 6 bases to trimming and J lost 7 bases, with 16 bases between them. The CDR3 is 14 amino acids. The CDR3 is CASNLGTSFGELFF. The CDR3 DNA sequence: TGTGCCAGCAACCTGGGGACATCTTTCGGGGAGCTGTTTTTT.

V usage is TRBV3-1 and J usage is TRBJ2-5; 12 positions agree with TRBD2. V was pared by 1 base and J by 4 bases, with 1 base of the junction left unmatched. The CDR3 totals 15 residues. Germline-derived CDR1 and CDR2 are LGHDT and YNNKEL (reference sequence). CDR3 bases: TGTGCCAGCAGCCAAGGGACTAGCGGGATAGAGACCCAGTACTTC. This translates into CASSQGTSGIETQYF.

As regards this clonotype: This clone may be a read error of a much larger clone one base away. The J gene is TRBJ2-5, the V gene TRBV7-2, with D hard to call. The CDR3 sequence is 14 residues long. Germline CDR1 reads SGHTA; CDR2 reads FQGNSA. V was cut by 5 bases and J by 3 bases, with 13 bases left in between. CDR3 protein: CASSTSWVKETQYF. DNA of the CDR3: TGTGCCAGCAGCACCAGTTGGGTAAAAGAGACCCAGTACTTC.

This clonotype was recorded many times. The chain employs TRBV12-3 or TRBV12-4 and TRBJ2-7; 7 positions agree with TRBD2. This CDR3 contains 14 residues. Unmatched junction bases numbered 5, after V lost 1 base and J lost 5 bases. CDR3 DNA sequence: TGTGCCAGCAGTTTAGGCGGGAGTTTCGACGAGCAGTACTTC. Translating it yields CASSLGGSFDEQYF.

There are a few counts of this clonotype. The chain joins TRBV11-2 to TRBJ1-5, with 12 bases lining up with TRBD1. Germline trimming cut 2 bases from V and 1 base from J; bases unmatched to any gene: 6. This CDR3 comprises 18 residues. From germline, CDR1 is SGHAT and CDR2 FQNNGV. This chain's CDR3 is CASSLRPGQGASNQPQHF. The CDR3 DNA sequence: TGTGCCAGCAGCTTAAGGCCGGGACAGGGGGCGAGCAATCAGCCCCAGCATTTT.

CDR3 amino acids: CASSSLKDEQFF. Here the CDR3 DNA reads TGTGCCAGCTCGTCCCTGAAGGATGAGCAGTTCTTC. The V gene is TRBV18, the J gene TRBJ2-1; no definite D call. CDR1 is KGHSH and CDR2 is LQKENI in the germline V gene. The CDR3 contains 12 residues. V was cut by 6 bases and J by 8 bases, with 11 bases left in between.

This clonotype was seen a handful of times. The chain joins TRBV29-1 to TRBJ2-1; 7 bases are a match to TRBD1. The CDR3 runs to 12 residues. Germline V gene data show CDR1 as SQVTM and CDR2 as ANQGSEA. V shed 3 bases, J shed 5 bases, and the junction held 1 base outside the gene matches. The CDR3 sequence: CSVDRGNNEQFF. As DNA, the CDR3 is TGCAGCGTTGACAGGGGGAACAATGAGCAGTTCTTC.

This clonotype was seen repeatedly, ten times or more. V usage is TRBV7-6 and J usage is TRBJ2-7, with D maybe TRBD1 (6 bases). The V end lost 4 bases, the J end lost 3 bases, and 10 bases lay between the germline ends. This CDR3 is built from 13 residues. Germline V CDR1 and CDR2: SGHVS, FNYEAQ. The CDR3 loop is CASSSLGGYEQYF. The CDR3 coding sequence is TGTGCCAGCAGCTCCCTAGGGGGCTACGAGCAGTACTTC.

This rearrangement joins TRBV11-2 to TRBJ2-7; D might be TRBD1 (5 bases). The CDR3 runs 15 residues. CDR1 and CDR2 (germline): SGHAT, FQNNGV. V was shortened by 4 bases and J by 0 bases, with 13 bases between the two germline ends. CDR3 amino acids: CASSSTDESSYEQYF. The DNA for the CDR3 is TGTGCCAGCAGCTCGACAGATGAAAGCTCCTACGAGCAGTACTTC.

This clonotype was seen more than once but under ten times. CDR3 in amino acids: CATSDSPGQGSPYNEQFF. The CDR3 DNA reads as TGTGCCACCAGTGATTCCCCGGGACAGGGATCACCCTACAATGAGCAGTTCTTC. J is TRBJ2-1 and V is TRBV24-1; 9 nucleotides agree with TRBD1. Trimming removed 2 bases from V and 2 bases from J; junction bases left unmatched: 9. The CDR3 is 18 residues long. The V gene's germline CDR1 is KGHDR and CDR2 SFDVKD.

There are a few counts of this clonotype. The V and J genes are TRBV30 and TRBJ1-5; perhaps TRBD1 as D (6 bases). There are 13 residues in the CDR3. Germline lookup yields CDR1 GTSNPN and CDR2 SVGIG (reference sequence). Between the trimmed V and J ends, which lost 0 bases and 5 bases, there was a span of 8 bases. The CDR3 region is CAWSVQGDQPQHF. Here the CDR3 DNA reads TGTGCCTGGAGTGTACAGGGTGATCAGCCCCAGCATTTT.

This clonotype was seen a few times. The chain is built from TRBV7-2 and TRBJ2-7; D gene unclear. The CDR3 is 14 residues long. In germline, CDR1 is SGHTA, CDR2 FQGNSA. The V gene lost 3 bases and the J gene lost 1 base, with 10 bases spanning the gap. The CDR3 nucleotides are TGTGCCAGCAGCTTTGCCCCGCAGTCCTACGAGCAGTACTTC. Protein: CASSFAPQSYEQYF.

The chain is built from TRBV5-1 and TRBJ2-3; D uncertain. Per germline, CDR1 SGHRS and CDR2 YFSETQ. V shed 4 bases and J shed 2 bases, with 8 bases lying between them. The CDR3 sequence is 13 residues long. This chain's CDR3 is CASSVQLTDTQYF. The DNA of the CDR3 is TGCGCCAGCAGCGTGCAGCTCACAGATACGCAGTATTTT.

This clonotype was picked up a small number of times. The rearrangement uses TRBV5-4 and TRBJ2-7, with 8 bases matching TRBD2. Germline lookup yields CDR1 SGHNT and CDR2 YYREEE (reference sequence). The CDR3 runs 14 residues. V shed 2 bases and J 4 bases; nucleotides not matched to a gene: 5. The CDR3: CASSFYGRAYEQYF. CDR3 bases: TGTGCCAGCAGCTTTTACGGGAGGGCGTACGAGCAGTACTTC. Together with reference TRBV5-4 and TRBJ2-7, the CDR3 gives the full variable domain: ETGVTQSPTHLIKTRGQQVTLRCSSQSGHNTVSWYQQALGQGPQFIFQYYREEENGRGNFPPRFSGLQFPNYSSELNVNALELDDSALYLCASSFYGRAYEQYFGPGTRLTVT.

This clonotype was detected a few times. The CDR3 reads CATSDRTGSSYNEQFF. The CDR3 DNA is TGTGCCACCAGTGACCGTACAGGGAGCTCCTACAATGAGCAGTTCTTC. The chain joins TRBV24-1 to TRBJ2-1; tentative D call: TRBD1 (6 bases). This CDR3 comprises 16 residues. Germline V lookup: CDR1 KGHDR, CDR2 SFDVKD. Between the trimmed V and J ends, which lost 4 bases and 0 bases, there was a span of 12 bases.

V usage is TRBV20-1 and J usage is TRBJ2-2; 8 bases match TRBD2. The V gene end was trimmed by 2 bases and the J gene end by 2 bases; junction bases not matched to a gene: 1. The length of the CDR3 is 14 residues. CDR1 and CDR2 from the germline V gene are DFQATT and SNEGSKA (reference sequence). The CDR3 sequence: CSARSGGNTGELFF. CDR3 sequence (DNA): TGCAGTGCTAGAAGCGGGGGTAACACCGGGGAGCTGTTTTTT.

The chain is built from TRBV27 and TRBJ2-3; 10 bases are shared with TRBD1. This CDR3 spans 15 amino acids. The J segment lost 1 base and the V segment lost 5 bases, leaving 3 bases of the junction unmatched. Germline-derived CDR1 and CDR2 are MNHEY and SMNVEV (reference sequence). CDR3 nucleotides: TGTGCCAGCAGTGCCGGACAGGGGGGCACAGATACGCAGTATTTT. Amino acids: CASSAGQGGTDTQYF.

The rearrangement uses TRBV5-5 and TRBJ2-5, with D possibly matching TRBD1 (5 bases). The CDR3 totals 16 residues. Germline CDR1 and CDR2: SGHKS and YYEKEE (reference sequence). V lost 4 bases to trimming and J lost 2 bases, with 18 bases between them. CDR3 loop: CASSTTARLSQETQYF. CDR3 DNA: TGTGCCAGCAGCACGACAGCTCGCCTGAGTCAAGAGACCCAGTACTTC.

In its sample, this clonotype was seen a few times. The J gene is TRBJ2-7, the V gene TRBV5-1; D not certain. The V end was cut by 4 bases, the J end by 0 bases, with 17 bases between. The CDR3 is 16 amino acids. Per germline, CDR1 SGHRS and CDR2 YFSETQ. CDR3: CASSPATLVNSYEQYF. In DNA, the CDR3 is TGCGCCAGCAGCCCCGCTACGCTAGTTAACTCCTACGAGCAGTACTTC. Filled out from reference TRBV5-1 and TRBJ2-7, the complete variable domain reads KAGVTQTPRYLIKTRGQQVTLSCSPISGHRSVSWYQQTPGQGLQFLFEYFSETQRNKGNFPGRFSGRQFSNSRSEMNVSTLELGDSALYLCASSPATLVNSYEQYFGPGTRLTVT.